Included here is one TCR beta chain sequence, with context. The sample is drawn from a study of T cells in localized non-small cell lung cancer. Method: immunoSEQ multiplex PCR; TCRdb's copy keeps in-frame clones and lacks some. The sample records 30,000 or so clones, 92% being singletons. V lost 1 base and J lost 6, with 19 bases in between. This CDR3 comprises 16 residues. CDR1 and CDR2 from the germline V gene are SGHRS and YFSETQ. This receptor was identified in a female donor aged 60 or older with stage I lung adenocarcinoma. The chain joins TRBV5-1 to TRBJ1-1; D uncertain. The source material was peripheral blood, sampled before any cancer treatment. CDR3 residues: CASSLTPDFGGAEAFF. The CDR3 coding sequence is TGCGCCAGCAGCTTGACTCCGGACTTCGGAGGAGCTGAAGCTTTCTTT.